The sequence of this T cell receptor beta chain was determined in a study of T-cell memory formation after mild COVID-19. The ends lost 2 bases at V and 4 bases at J; junction bases unmatched: 15. Germline V lookup: CDR1 MNHEY, CDR2 SVGEGT. CDR3 length equals 19 residues. Researchers used 5'RACE with constant-segment primers to make TCR alpha and TCR beta cDNA libraries that carry sample barcodes and UMIs. TCRdb passed the 5' RACE reads through MiXCR, listing each CDR3 protein once. Of 150,000 to 200,000 distinct CDR3 sequences in the sample, 20% to 25% were seen once. The chain recombines TRBV6-2 or TRBV6-3 with TRBJ2-3; 10 bases fit TRBD2. This TCR was recovered from an adult woman who had mild COVID-19 (a few samples of this study predate the infection). Cell type and time point are not known. Sample: PBMCs or a T cell subset sorted from them (not recorded which). In DNA form, the CDR3 reads TGTGCCAGCAGTTACCGCCTCAAGGATAGCGGGGGGTTCGCAGATACGCAGTATTTT. Residues: CASSYRLKDSGGFADTQYF.